These T cell receptor beta chains were read from a single sample in a study of PD-L1 blockade in urothelial cancer. Profiling relied on immunoSEQ multiplex PCR, and the TCRdb table lists in-frame clones only, not all of them. The data show under 130,000 clones, around 82% seen once. This specimen was PBMCs, taken around atezolizumab (anti-PD-L1) treatment. These receptors were collected from a man aged 50 or older with urothelial cancer. The CDR3 runs from the conserved cysteine through the conserved F or W. The D gene is left open where the match is weak. Clone sizes are given selectively: once, few, many, or a class where the clone is expanded.

>TRBV13|TRBJ2-7|.|TRBD1
CASSETTGGPDEQYF
TGTGCCAGCAGCGAAACGACAGGGGGCCCTGACGAGCAGTACTTC
>TRBV5-6|TRBJ2-3|.|TRBD2
CASSLALAGRGPDTQYF
TGTGCCAGCAGCTTGGCTCTAGCGGGAAGGGGGCCAGATACGCAGTATTTT
>TRBV23-1|TRBJ2-7|once|TRBD1
CASSQRDRGCREVLYEQYF
TGCGCCAGCAGTCAACGGGACAGGGGGTGTAGAGAGGTGTTGTACGAGCAGTACTTC
>TRBV7-3|TRBJ2-1|few|TRBD2
CASSLGAGGTNEQFF
TGTGCCAGCAGCTTAGGAGCCGGGGGGACCAATGAGCAGTTCTTC
>TRBV30|TRBJ1-5|few|.
CAWSVMGGQPQHF
TGTGCCTGGAGTGTAATGGGAGGTCAGCCCCAGCATTTT
>TRBV5-1|TRBJ2-3|.|TRBD2
CASSFGSSGTTDTQYF
TGCGCCAGCAGCTTCGGGTCTAGCGGGACCACAGATACGCAGTATTTT
>TRBV30|TRBJ2-7|once|.
CAWSGRAGGYEQYF
TGTGCCTGGAGTGGGCGGGCTGGTGGGTACGAGCAGTACTTC
>TRBV7-9|TRBJ1-6|.|.
CASSPGGGGSNSPLHF
TGTGCCAGCAGCCCGGGGGGGGGTGGTTCAAATTCACCCCTCCACTTT
>TRBV6-5|TRBJ1-5|.|TRBD1
CASSKTGILNQPQHF
TGTGCCAGCAGCAAGACAGGGATCTTAAATCAACCCCAGCATTTT
>TRBV2|TRBJ2-2|.|TRBD2
CARRLAGITGELFF
TGTGCCAGGAGGCTAGCGGGAATCACCGGGGAGCTGTTTTTT
>TRBV30|TRBJ2-7|.|TRBD1
CAWRTGTGYDF
TGTGCCTGGAGAACCGGGACAGGGTACGACTTC
>TRBV28|TRBJ1-2|.|TRBD1
CASRSTGGNGGYTF
TGTGCCAGCAGGTCCACAGGGGGCAACGGCGGCTACACCTTC
>TRBV10-3|TRBJ1-2|few|TRBD1
CAITGQGDYGYTF
TGTGCCATCACCGGACAGGGAGACTATGGCTACACCTTC
>TRBV5-4|TRBJ1-2|.|TRBD1
CASSFDRGRNYGYTF
TGTGCCAGCAGCTTCGACAGGGGCCGCAACTATGGCTACACCTTC
>TRBV25-1|TRBJ2-5|once|TRBD2
CASSYSTGGKTQYF
TGTGCCAGCAGTTATTCTACGGGAGGGAAGACCCAGTACTTC
>TRBV7-8|TRBJ1-4|.|TRBD1
CASRDGTGANEKLFF
TGTGCCAGCAGGGACGGGACAGGAGCTAATGAAAAACTGTTTTTT
>TRBV2|TRBJ2-7|.|.
CASSEYRGNGEQYF
TGTGCCAGCAGTGAATATAGGGGTAATGGCGAGCAGTACTTC
>TRBV5-1|TRBJ2-2|.|TRBD2
CASSAGLAGNTGELFF
TGCGCCAGCAGCGCGGGACTAGCGGGGAACACCGGGGAGCTGTTTTTT
>TRBV11-2|TRBJ2-1|.|TRBD2
CASSPTMTSGDNEQFF
TGTGCCAGCAGCCCTACAATGACTAGCGGGGACAATGAGCAGTTCTTC